This T cell receptor beta chain was recorded in a study of OX40 agonist ivuxolimab in advanced cancers. The table came from immunoSEQ multiplex PCR; TCRdb's copy has only in-frame clones and leaves some out. The data show tens of thousands of clones, with around 82% seen just once and approximately 8.7% held by the top ten. CDR1 and CDR2 (germline): SGHAT, FQNNGV. V shed 8 bases and J 4 bases; nucleotides not matched to a gene: 4. The CDR3 consists of 12 residues. J is TRBJ2-7 and V is TRBV11-2, with 8 nucleotides matching TRBD2. The TCR sequence derives from an adult with an advanced solid tumor such as melanoma, head and neck, liver or kidney cancer. Sequenced here: CD4+ or CD8+ T cells sorted from blood, sampled in a trial of the OX40 agonist ivuxolimab. The CDR3 sequence: CASRRGGYEQYF. The CDR3 nucleotides read TGTGCCAGCCGCCGGGGGGGGTACGAGCAGTACTTC.